This T cell receptor beta chain was sequenced in a study of read filtering for tumor transcriptome and immune sequencing. Study-level information: Patients were approximately 18 male and some 15 female, mean age roughly 68 years, range about 47 to 85. Per sample, TCR-region reads ranged about 4 to 11 million by IR-seq, roughly 75 to 1273 by RNA-seq.

The CDR3 covers 15 residues. CDR1 MNHEY and CDR2 SVGEGT come from the germline V gene. V was pared by 5 bases and J by 1 base, with 5 bases of the junction left unmatched. The sample holds many counts of this clonotype. Molecular barcoded adaptors covering alpha/delta and beta/gamma chains were used on 400 ng RNA. TCRdb processed the reads anew with MiXCR; each CDR3 protein has one entry. The data contain fewer than 90,000 distinct CDR3 sequences, 9% to 15% of them singletons. The sequencing input was a population of CD138-negative cells sorted from bone marrow. The rearrangement uses TRBV6-2 or TRBV6-3 and TRBJ2-1, with 7 nucleotides matching TRBD2. This TCR was recovered from a donor at least 40 years old with multiple myeloma. CDR3 residues: CASSPLAASYNEQFF. For the CDR3, the DNA is TGTGCCAGCAGTCCCCTAGCGGCTTCCTACAATGAGCAGTTCTTC.